This entry describes one TCR beta chain. Its cognate antigen is unknown. The data are from a study of vaccination effects on CD4 cells after COVID-19. On the study more broadly: It was a median of 72 days after the second dose that post-vaccine samples were obtained. Study outcomes and limitations: Infection- and vaccine-induced clones contracted markedly late after vaccination.

The V segment lost 5 bases and the J segment 7 bases; nucleotides outside the gene matches: 5. Germline CDR1 reads SSHAT; CDR2 reads FNYEAQ (reference sequence). This CDR3 comprises 13 residues. Assay: immunoSEQ multiplex PCR; the TCRdb copy retains only in-frame clones and omits some. The table shows more than 20,000 clones, with more than 60% occurring only once. Before sequencing, viral peptide pools were used by the ViraFEST assay to expand antigen-specific CD4+ T cells. Culturing for around eleven days preceded CD4+ T cell isolation. The participants, recipients of two vaccine doses, got either BNT162b2 or mRNA-1273. No vaccinee had earlier SARS-CoV-2 infection, and nucleocapsid antibodies were negative.

The genes are TRBV7-7 and TRBJ2-3, with 8 bases lining up with TRBD1. This clonotype was obtained from a human donor who received a COVID-19 vaccine. Specimen: CD4+ T cells from PBMCs cultured with SARS-CoV-2 spike peptides, collected after COVID-19 vaccination. The CDR3, as DNA: TGTGCCAGCAGCCCAGGGGGCACGAATACGCAGTATTTT. It codes for CASSPGGTNTQYF. The entire variable domain, with the rest obtained from reference TRBV7-7 and TRBJ2-3, is as follows: GAGVSQSPRYKVTKRGQDVTLRCDPISSHATLYWYQQALGQGPEFLTYFNYEAQPDKSGLPSDRFSAERPEGSISTLTIQRTEQRDSAMYRCASSPGGTNTQYFGPGTRLTVL.